The clone carrying this T cell receptor beta chain was counted a single time. V shed 0 bases, J shed 9 bases, and the junction held 7 bases outside the gene matches. Germline lookup yields CDR1 SGDLS and CDR2 YYNGEE. CDR3 length: 14 amino acids. The record originates from a study of control samples from healthy donors and cancer patients. Generated by immunoSEQ multiplex PCR, the TCRdb table keeps only in-frame clones and is missing some. The sample records almost 40,000 clones, approximately 82% being singletons. The V call is TRBV9, the J call TRBJ2-7, with TRBD2 matching 9 bases. The sample taken for sequencing was PBMCs. The source is a woman aged 55 to 70 with lung cancer. The CDR3 DNA is TGTGCCAGCAGCGTAGGGTCTAGCGGGGAGGTGCAGTACTTC. It encodes CASSVGSSGEVQYF.